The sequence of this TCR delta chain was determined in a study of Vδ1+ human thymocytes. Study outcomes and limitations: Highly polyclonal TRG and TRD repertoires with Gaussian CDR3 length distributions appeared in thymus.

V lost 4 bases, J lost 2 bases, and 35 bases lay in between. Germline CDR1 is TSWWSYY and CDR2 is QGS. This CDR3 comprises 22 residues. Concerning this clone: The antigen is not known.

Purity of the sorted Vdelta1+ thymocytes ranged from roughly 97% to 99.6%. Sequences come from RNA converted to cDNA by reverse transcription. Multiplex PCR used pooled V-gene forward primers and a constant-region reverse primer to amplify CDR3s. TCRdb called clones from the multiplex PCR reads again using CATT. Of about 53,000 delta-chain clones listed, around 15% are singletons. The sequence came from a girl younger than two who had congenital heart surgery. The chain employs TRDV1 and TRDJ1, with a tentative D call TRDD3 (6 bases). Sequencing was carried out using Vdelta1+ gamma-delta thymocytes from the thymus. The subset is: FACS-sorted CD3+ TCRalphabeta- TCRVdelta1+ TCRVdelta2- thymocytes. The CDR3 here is CALGVPRTGSFRVLGGTDKLIF. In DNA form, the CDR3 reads TGTGCTCTTGGGGTCCCTCGAACGGGCTCCTTTCGCGTACTGGGCGGTACCGATAAACTCATCTTT.